This T cell receptor (beta chain) was observed in a study of shared clonotypes between healthy human individuals. In the study overall: Researchers drew samples from a couple of women and a few men aged 18 to 49. Each donor had three CD4 naive, three CD4 memory, two CD8 naive and one CD8 memory plate.

Adults of Caucasian background living in Nashville, Tennessee made up all donors. Clones were read by immunoSEQ multiplex PCR, and TCRdb kept only the in-frame ones, dropping some. The table includes roughly 720,000 clones, about 92% detected once. The CDR3 has 15 residues. Germline V gives CDR1 SGHDT, CDR2 YYEEEE. Trimming took off 2 bases at V and 3 bases at J, with 14 bases between the two ends. Sequencing used memory CD8+ T cells from PBMCs. Stated subset: CD45RO+ cells pooled with CCR7-negative TemRA cells. This chain connects TRBV5-6 to TRBJ1-1; D perhaps matches TRBD1 (6 bases). The TCR originated in a man aged 18 to 35 in good health. Some clones in this sample may be carry-over from other donors' samples. The CDR3 sequence: CASSFSDSEDTEAFF. CDR3 nucleotides: TGTGCCAGCAGCTTTTCGGACAGTGAGGACACTGAAGCTTTCTTT. Looking up the rest from reference TRBV5-6 and TRBJ1-1 gives the full variable domain: DAGVTQSPTHLIKTRGQQVTLRCSPKSGHDTVSWYQQALGQGPQFIFQYYEEEERQRGNFPDRFSGHQFPNYSSELNVNALLLGDSALYLCASSFSDSEDTEAFFGQGTRLTVV.